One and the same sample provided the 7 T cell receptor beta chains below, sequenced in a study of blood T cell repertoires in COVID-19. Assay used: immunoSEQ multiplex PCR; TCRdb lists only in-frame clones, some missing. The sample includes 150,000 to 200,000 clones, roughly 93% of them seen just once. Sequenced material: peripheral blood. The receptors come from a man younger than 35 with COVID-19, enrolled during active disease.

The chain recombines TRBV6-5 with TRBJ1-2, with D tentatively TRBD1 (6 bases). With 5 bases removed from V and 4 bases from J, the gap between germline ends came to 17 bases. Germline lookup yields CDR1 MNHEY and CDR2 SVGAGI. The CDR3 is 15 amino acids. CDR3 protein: CASSLRGGATYGYTF. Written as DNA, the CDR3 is TGTGCCAGCAGTCTACGGGGGGGCGCAACCTATGGCTACACCTTC.

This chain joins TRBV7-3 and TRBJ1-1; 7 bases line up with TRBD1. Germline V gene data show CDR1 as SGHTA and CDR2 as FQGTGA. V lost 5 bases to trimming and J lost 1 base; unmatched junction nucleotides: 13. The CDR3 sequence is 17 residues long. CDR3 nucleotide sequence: TGTGCCAGCAGCCCCCAGGGGGGAGTACGTTGGAACACTGAAGCTTTCTTT. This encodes CASSPQGGVRWNTEAFF.

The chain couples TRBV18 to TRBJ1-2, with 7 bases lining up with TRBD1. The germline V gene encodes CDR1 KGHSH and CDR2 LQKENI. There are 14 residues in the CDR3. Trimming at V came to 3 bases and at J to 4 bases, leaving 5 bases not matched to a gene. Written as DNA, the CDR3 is TGTGCCAGCTCACCCGGGACAGCCTTCTATGGCTACACCTTC. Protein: CASSPGTAFYGYTF.

The CDR3 protein is CASSEIARGGGYTF. The CDR3 DNA is TGTGCCAGCAGTGAAATTGCCCGGGGAGGGGGCTACACCTTC. The chain combines TRBV25-1 with TRBJ1-2; D unresolved. This CDR3 comprises 14 residues. Germline CDR1 reads MGHDK; CDR2 reads SYGVNS. Trimming removed 2 bases from V and 8 bases from J, with 15 bases in between.

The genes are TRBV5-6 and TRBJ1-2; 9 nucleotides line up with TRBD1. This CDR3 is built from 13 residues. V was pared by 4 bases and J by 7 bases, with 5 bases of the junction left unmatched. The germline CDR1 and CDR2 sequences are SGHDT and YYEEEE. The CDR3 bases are TGTGCCAGCAGCAGGGGGACAGGGTTTGGCTACACCTTC. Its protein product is CASSRGTGFGYTF.

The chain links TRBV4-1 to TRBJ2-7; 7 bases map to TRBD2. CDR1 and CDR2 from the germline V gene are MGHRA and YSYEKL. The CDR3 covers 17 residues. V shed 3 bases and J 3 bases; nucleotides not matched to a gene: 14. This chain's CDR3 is CASSHLPAGGNSYEQYF. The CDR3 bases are TGCGCCAGCAGCCACCTACCAGCCGGGGGGAACAGCTACGAGCAGTACTTC.

CDR3 residues: CASSFGRLGGRNTGELFF. The CDR3 DNA reads as TGTGCCAGCAGCTTTGGGCGCCTAGGCGGGAGGAACACCGGGGAGCTGTTTTTT. The rearrangement links TRBV11-2 to TRBJ2-2; 7 nucleotides line up with TRBD2. The germline gives CDR1 SGHAT, CDR2 FQNNGV. The CDR3 runs 18 residues. V dropped 3 bases and J dropped 1; count of bases not matched to a gene: 11.